The TCR beta chain under discussion was sequenced for a study of cytomegalovirus exposure and HLA in healthy donors. Study as a whole: The roughly 110 validation repertoires used the same platform as the approximately 700 first-cohort repertoires (as reported by a later analysis).

The CDR3 extends over 13 amino acids. Germline assignment: CDR1 SGHTA and CDR2 FQGNSA. V dropped 4 bases and J dropped 9 bases, with 13 bases sitting between them. Study-wide results and caveats: Cytomegalovirus-associated TCR beta chains were listed, numbering roughly 150.

Sequencing used immunoSEQ multiplex PCR; TCRdb keeps in-frame clones, though not all of them. The sample consists of a few hundred thousand clones, less than 90% of them appearing once. This clone was observed a handful of times. Its antigen remains unidentified. This sequence joins TRBV7-2 and TRBJ2-1; D not certain. The origin of this receptor is a man aged 18-30 years in good health and CMV-seropositive. The sequencing sample was made of PBMCs. CDR3 sequence (DNA): TGTGCCAGCAGCTACTCTCACCCGGTTGAGCAGTTCTTC. Translating gives CASSYSHPVEQFF.